The 19 T cell receptor beta chains in this list originate from one sample, sequenced in a study of blood T cell repertoires in COVID-19. This table comes from immunoSEQ multiplex PCR, and its TCRdb copy is limited to in-frame clones, with some not included. In the table there are tens of thousands of clones, approximately 78% of which are singletons. What was sequenced was peripheral blood. The receptors were sampled from a human donor in a cohort sampled during active COVID-19.

The chain carries TRBV7-9 and TRBJ2-4; the D gene is possibly TRBD1 (6 bases). CDR1 and CDR2 from the germline V gene are SEHNR and FQNEAQ (reference sequence). The CDR3 is 16 amino acids. Trimming took 1 base from V and 1 from J, leaving 11 bases between them. The CDR3 protein is CASSLGQGWAKNIQYF. In DNA, the CDR3 is TGTGCCAGCAGCTTAGGGCAGGGGTGGGCCAAAAACATTCAGTACTTC.

This clone was counted a single time. The V call is TRBV15, the J call TRBJ2-5; possibly TRBD1 for D (5 bases). The CDR3 is 12 amino acids. Trimming shortened V by 1 base and J by 5 bases, and 5 bases separated the two germline ends. Germline V lookup: CDR1 LNHNV, CDR2 YYDKDF (reference sequence). CDR3 sequence (DNA): TGTGCCACCAGCAGAGCAGGGGAGACCCAGTACTTC. Amino acid sequence: CATSRAGETQYF. Combining the CDR3 with reference TRBV15 and TRBJ2-5 gives the whole variable domain DAMVIQNPRYQVTQFGKPVTLSCSQTLNHNVMYWYQQKSSQAPKLLFHYYDKDFNNEADTPDNFQSRRPNTSFCFLDIRSPGLGDTAMYLCATSRAGETQYFGPGTRLLVL.

The chain combines TRBV19 with TRBJ2-3; a weak D match, TRBD1 (6 bases). The CDR3 is 15 amino acids. Trimming removed 8 bases from V and 2 bases from J, with 17 bases in between. The germline V gene has CDR1 LNHDA and CDR2 SQIVND (reference sequence). The CDR3 loop is CASGETTGITDTQYF. CDR3 nucleotides: TGTGCCAGTGGCGAGACTACAGGGATCACAGATACGCAGTATTTT.

V is TRBV7-8 and J is TRBJ2-7; TRBD1 matches at 9 bases. The trim removed 5 bases at V and 5 bases at J, leaving 10 bases unmatched. CDR1 SGHVS and CDR2 FQNEAQ come from the germline V gene. The length of the CDR3 is 15 residues. CDR3 in DNA: TGTGCCAGCAGCAAGACAGGGGGGACCGTCGACGAGCAGTACTTC. Translating gives CASSKTGGTVDEQYF.

This chain joins TRBV7-3 and TRBJ2-5; D is possibly TRBD2 (6 bases). The CDR3 sequence is 12 residues long. V lost 0 bases and J lost 7, with 6 bases in between. Per the germline V gene, CDR1 is SGHTA and CDR2 is FQGTGA. The CDR3 here is CASSLTGGTQYF. The DNA of the CDR3 is TGTGCCAGCAGCTTAACGGGGGGGACCCAGTACTTC.

The chain is built from TRBV23-1 and TRBJ1-2; 9 positions match TRBD1. TRBV23-1 is identified as an open reading frame with a role that is uncertain. This CDR3 region has 16 residues. Germline trimming cut 4 bases from V and 0 bases from J; bases unmatched to any gene: 6. The CDR3 loop reads CASSPRGQGANYGYTF. The CDR3 DNA sequence: TGCGCCAGCAGTCCGAGGGGACAGGGCGCTAACTATGGCTACACCTTC.

The V and J genes are TRBV9 and TRBJ2-2, with D perhaps TRBD1 (5 bases). Deletions cut 1 base from V and 6 bases from J, with 10 bases between. The CDR3 contains 14 residues. The germline gives CDR1 SGDLS, CDR2 YYNGEE. DNA for the CDR3: TGTGCCAGCAGCGTATGGGGCGGACCCGGGGAGCTGTTTTTT. Translation: CASSVWGGPGELFF.

This sequence joins TRBV20-1 and TRBJ1-5; no reliable D call. There are 15 residues in the CDR3. The V gene's germline CDR1 is DFQATT and CDR2 SNEGSKA (reference sequence). Deletions cut 3 bases from V and 3 bases from J, with 15 bases between. Here the CDR3 DNA reads TGCAGTGCTAGTCCGCCCTTAGCAAACAATCAGCCCCAGCATTTT. Protein sequence: CSASPPLANNQPQHF.

This clone was recorded a few times. The chain links TRBV15 to TRBJ2-3; TRBD2 matches 9 bases. J was trimmed by 5 bases and V by 7 bases; bases with no gene match: 13. In germline, CDR1 is LNHNV, CDR2 YYDKDF (reference sequence). The CDR3 sequence is 16 residues long. CDR3 nucleotide sequence: TGTGCCACCACTAACCCCCTGCGGGGGGGAGTAGATACGCAGTATTTT. Amino acids: CATTNPLRGGVDTQYF.

V and J are TRBV19 and TRBJ1-2; 9 bases are shared with TRBD1. This CDR3 comprises 15 residues. After removal of 7 bases from V and 1 base from J, the junction contained 7 bases not matched to a gene. Germline V CDR1 and CDR2: LNHDA, SQIVND (reference sequence). CDR3 loop: CASTSLDRGNYGYTF. Here the CDR3 DNA reads TGTGCCAGTACTTCACTGGACAGGGGTAACTATGGCTACACCTTC.

This chain connects TRBV4-2 to TRBJ1-2, with TRBD1 as a possible D gene (6 bases). Germline V gene lookup returns CDR1 LGHNA and CDR2 YNFKEQ. Trimming removed 1 base at V and 9 bases at J, with 18 bases between. There are 15 residues in the CDR3. CDR3 nucleotide sequence: TGTGCCAGCAGCCAAGTGGACAGACGCCCCCGGAGCTACACCTTC. Encoded protein: CASSQVDRRPRSYTF.

V and J are TRBV5-1 and TRBJ1-2; no reliable D call. The germline gives CDR1 SGHRS, CDR2 YFSETQ. The CDR3 runs 12 residues. Trimming took off 0 bases at V and 6 bases at J, with 6 bases between the two ends. CDR3 nucleotides: TGCGCCAGCAGCTTGGTCGGGGATGGCTACACCTTC. This gives the protein CASSLVGDGYTF.

This chain links TRBV3-1 (or the pseudogene TRBV3-2) with TRBJ1-1; D remains ambiguous. CDR1 LGHDT and CDR2 YNNKEL come from the germline V gene (reference sequence). The CDR3 extends over 13 amino acids. V dropped 3 bases and J dropped 3 bases, with 8 bases sitting between them. CDR3 loop: CASSHQDYTEAFF. The DNA of the CDR3 is TGTGCCAGCAGCCACCAGGACTACACTGAAGCTTTCTTT.

This rearrangement joins TRBV6-2 or TRBV6-3 to TRBJ2-3, with D unresolved. Germline-derived CDR1 and CDR2 are MNHEY and SVGEGT. With 6 bases removed from V and 1 base from J, the gap between germline ends came to 11 bases. CDR3 length: 14 amino acids. CDR3 nucleotides: TGTGCCAGCAGCCCCCTAGTGGGCACAGATACGCAGTATTTT. Amino acids: CASSPLVGTDTQYF.

This chain uses TRBV9 with TRBJ2-5; D call uncertain. The CDR3 extends over 12 amino acids. With 1 base removed from V and 3 bases from J, the gap between germline ends came to 4 bases. Germline assignment: CDR1 SGDLS and CDR2 YYNGEE. The CDR3 protein is CASSVSEETQYF. The CDR3 region has the DNA TGTGCCAGCAGCGTATCGGAAGAGACCCAGTACTTC. The complete variable domain, with remaining parts taken from reference TRBV9 and TRBJ2-5, reads DSGVTQTPKHLITATGQRVTLRCSPRSGDLSVYWYQQSLDQGLQFLIQYYNGEERAKGNILERFSAQQFPDLHSELNLSSLELGDSALYFCASSVSEETQYFGPGTRLLVL.

The genes are TRBV27 and TRBJ1-2, with 7 bases aligning to TRBD1. Germline CDR1 reads MNHEY; CDR2 reads SMNVEV (reference sequence). V trimming: 2 bases; J trimming: 5 bases; junction bases outside the gene matches: 2. This CDR3 has 13 residues. The CDR3 reads CASSLDREYGYTF. The CDR3 bases are TGTGCCAGCAGTTTAGACAGGGAGTATGGCTACACCTTC.

The gene calls are TRBV4-1 and TRBJ2-5; TRBD2 aligns across 7 bases. This CDR3 is built from 14 residues. V trimming: 3 bases; J trimming: 3 bases; junction bases outside the gene matches: 4. Germline V CDR1 and CDR2: MGHRA, YSYEKL. The CDR3 here is CASSQLTSEETQYF. The CDR3 coding sequence is TGCGCCAGCAGCCAGCTTACTAGCGAAGAGACCCAGTACTTC.

This chain links TRBV7-6 with TRBJ2-5, with 8 bases that match TRBD1. Germline V CDR1 and CDR2: SGHVS, FNYEAQ. This CDR3 has 14 residues. V shed 5 bases and J 2 bases; nucleotides not matched to a gene: 4. CDR3 sequence (DNA): TGTGCCAGCAGCCGCAGGACAGGGCAAGAGACCCAGTACTTC. This encodes CASSRRTGQETQYF.

V and J are TRBV5-1 and TRBJ2-3, with TRBD2 matching 9 bases. Germline loops: CDR1 SGHRS, CDR2 YFSETQ. The CDR3 contains 16 residues. Trimming removed 3 bases from V and 5 bases from J; junction bases left unmatched: 10. The CDR3 region is CASSSRHSGGGDTQYF. The DNA for the CDR3 is TGCGCCAGCAGCTCCCGGCATAGCGGGGGCGGAGATACGCAGTATTTT.